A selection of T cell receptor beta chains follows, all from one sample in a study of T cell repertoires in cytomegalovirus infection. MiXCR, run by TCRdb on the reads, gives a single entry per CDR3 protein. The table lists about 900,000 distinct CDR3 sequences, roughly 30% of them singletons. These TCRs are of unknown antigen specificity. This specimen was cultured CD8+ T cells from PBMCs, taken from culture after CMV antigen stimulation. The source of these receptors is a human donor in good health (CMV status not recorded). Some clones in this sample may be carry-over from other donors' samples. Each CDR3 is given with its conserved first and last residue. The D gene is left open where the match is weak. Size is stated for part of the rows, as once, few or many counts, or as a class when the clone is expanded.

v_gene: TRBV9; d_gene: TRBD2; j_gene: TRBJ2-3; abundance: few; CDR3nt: TGTGCCAGCAGCGTCGGACTAGCGGGGCGCACAGATACGCAGTATTTT; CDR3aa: CASSVGLAGRTDTQYF
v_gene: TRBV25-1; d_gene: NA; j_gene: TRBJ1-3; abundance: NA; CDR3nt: TGTGCCAGCAGTGTTCCCCTTGACGGCTCTGGAAACACCATATATTTT; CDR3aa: CASSVPLDGSGNTIYF
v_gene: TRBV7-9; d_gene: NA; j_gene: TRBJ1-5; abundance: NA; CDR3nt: TGTGCCAGCAGCCCCTCCGGGGAAAATCAGCCCCAGCATTTT; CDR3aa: CASSPSGENQPQHF
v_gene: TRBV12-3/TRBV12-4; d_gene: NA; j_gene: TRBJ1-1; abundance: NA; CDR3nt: TGTGCCAGCAGTTTGACCGGGGGACTTGAAGCTTTCTTT; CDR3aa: CASSLTGGLEAFF
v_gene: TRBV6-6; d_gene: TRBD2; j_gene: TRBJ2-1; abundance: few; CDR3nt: TGTGCCAGCAGTGGCGGGGGTCCTGCCTACAATGAGCAGTTCTTC; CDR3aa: CASSGGGPAYNEQFF
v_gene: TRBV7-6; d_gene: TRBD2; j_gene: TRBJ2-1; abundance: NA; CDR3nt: TGTGCTAGCAGCGTTATGGTTGGGACTAGCGAGTACAATGAGCAGTTCTTC; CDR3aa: CASSVMVGTSEYNEQFF
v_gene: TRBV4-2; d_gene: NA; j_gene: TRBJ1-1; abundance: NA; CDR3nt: TGTGCCAGCAGCCAGGAATTCCCGGGTGCTTTCTTT; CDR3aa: CASSQEFPGAFF
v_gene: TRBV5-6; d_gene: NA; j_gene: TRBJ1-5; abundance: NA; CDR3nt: TGTGCCAGCAGCCAAAGGGAAGGACGGGGCGGTCAGCCCCAGCATTTT; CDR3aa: CASSQREGRGGQPQHF
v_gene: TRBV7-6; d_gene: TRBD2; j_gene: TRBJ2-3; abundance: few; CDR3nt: TGTGCCAGCAGCTTAGGCGGGGGGTGGGCAGATACGCAGTATTTT; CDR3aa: CASSLGGGWADTQYF
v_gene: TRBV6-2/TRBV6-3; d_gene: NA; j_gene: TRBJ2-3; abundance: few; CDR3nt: TGTGCCAGCAGTCGCTACTTAGGAGATACGCAGTATTTT; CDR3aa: CASSRYLGDTQYF
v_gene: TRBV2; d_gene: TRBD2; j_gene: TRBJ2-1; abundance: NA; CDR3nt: TGTGCCAGCAGTCCCAATCGGGCGGGGGGATACAATGAGCAGTTCTTC; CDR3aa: CASSPNRAGGYNEQFF
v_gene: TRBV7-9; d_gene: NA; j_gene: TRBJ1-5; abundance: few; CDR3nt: TGTGCCAGCAGCTTAGCGCAGGGAACAAAAAATCAGCCCCAGCATTTT; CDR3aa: CASSLAQGTKNQPQHF
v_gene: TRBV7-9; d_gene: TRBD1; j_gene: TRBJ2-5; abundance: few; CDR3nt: TGTGCCAGCAGCCTATTGGACAGGGGGCTGGTAGATCAAGAGACCCAGTACTTC; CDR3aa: CASSLLDRGLVDQETQYF
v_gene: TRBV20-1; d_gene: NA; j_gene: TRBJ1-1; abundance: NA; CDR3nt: TGCAGTGCTCGGGAAGGGGGCACTGAAGCTTTCTTT; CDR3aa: CSAREGGTEAFF
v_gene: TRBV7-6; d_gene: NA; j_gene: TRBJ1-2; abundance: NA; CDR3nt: TGTGCCAGCAGCTTGGGTACAGAGGACTATGGCTACACCTTC; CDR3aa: CASSLGTEDYGYTF
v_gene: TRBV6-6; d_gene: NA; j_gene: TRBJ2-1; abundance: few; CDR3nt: TGTGCCAGCAGGCCCCCCGCTGGACTTGAGCAGTTCTTC; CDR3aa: CASRPPAGLEQFF
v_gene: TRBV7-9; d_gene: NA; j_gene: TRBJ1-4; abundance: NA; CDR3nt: TGTGCCAGCAGCCAAAACAGGGAAAAACTGTTTTTT; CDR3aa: CASSQNREKLFF
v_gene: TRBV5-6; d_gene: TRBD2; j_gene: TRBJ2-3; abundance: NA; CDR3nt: TGTGCCAGCAGCCCGCCACCGGGACTAGCGTTGGATACGCAGTATTTT; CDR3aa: CASSPPPGLALDTQYF
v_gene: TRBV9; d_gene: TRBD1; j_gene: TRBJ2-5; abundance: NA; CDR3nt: TGTGCCAGCAGCGTAGCTAGGGGGCCAGGGACCCAGTACTTC; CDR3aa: CASSVARGPGTQYF
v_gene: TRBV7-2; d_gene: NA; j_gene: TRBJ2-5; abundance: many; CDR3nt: TGTGCCAGCAGCTTAGGTTGGGGCCAAGAGACCCAGTACTTC; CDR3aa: CASSLGWGQETQYF
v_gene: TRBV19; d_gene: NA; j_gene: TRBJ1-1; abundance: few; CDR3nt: TGTGCCAGTAGTATAGATCGGGTCAGGATGAACACTGAAGCTTTCTTT; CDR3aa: CASSIDRVRMNTEAFF
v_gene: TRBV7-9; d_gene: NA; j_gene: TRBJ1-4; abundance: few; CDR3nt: TGTGCCAGCAGCTTAGATGGGACGGGCCGGTTTTTT; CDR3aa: CASSLDGTGRFF
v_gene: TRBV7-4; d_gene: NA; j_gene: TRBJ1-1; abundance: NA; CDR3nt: TGTGCCTTGCAGTGGAACACTGAAGCTTTCTTT; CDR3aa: CALQWNTEAFF
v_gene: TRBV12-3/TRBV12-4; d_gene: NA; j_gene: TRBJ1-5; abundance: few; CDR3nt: TGTGCCAGCAGTTGGGTTGGCCAGCCCCAGCATTTT; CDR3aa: CASSWVGQPQHF
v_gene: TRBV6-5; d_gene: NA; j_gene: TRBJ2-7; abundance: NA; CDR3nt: TGTGCCACTTACACCAGCTTCTACGAGCAGTACTTC; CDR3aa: CATYTSFYEQYF
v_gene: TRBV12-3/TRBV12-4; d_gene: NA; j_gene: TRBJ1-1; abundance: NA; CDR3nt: TGTGCCAGCACAACCGGGACATCTCTTAACACTGAAGCTTTCTTT; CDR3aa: CASTTGTSLNTEAFF